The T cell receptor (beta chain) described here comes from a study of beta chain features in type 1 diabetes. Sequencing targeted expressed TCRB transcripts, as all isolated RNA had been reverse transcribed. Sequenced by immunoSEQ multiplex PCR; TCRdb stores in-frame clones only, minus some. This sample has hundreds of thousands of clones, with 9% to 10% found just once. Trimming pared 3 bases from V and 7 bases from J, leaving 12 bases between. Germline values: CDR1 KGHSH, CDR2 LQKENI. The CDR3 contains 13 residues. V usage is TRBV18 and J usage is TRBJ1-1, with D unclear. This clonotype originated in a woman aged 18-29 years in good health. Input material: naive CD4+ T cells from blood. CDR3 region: CASSPPIKREAFF. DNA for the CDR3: TGTGCCAGCTCACCCCCCATAAAGCGTGAAGCTTTCTTT. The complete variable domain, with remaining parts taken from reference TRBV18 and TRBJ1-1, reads NAGVMQNPRHLVRRRGQEARLRCSPMKGHSHVYWYRQLPEEGLKFMVYLQKENIIDESGMPKERFSAEFPKEGPSILRIQQVVRGDSAAYFCASSPPIKREAFFGQGTRLTVV.